The T cell receptor beta chain described here comes from a study of T cell responses to AZD1222 COVID-19 vaccine. The CDR3 has 16 amino acids. Trimming removed 2 bases from V and 0 bases from J, with 11 bases in between. The germline CDR1 and CDR2 sequences are SGHTA and FQGNSA. This table comes from immunoSEQ multiplex PCR, and its TCRdb copy is limited to in-frame clones, with some not included. The sample shows about 180,000 clones, roughly nine tenths of them seen only once. Study findings and constraints: With two AZD1222 doses given, Spike-specific TCR breadth and depth both rose. Females made up more of the donors, who were largely white British, and clonal diversity may have come out too low. Repertoire sampling happened only post peak T cell response. CD4 TCRs covered the whole spike, strongest at regions 160-218 and 743-854.

Turning to this clone: Antigen specificity is unknown.

The V gene is TRBV7-2, the J gene TRBJ1-3; D is unclear. This TCR was recovered from an adult in good health. The specimen comprised peripheral blood, sampled on day 0 of AZD1222 vaccination. The CDR3 loop reads CASSLNSYRSGNTIYF. CDR3 nucleotide sequence: TGTGCCAGCAGCTTAAATAGTTACCGCTCTGGAAACACCATATATTTT.